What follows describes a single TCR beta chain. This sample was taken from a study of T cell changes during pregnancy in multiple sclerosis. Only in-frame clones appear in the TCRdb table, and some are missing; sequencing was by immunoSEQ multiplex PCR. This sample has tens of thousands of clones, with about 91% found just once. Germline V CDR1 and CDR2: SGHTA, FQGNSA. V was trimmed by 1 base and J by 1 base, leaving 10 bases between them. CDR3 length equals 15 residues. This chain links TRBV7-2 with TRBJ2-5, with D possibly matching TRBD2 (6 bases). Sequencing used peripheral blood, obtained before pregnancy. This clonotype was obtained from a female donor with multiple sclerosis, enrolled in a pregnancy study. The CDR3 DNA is TGTGCCAGCAGCTTAGGGGGGGACTCCCAAGAGACCCAGTACTTC. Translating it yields CASSLGGDSQETQYF.